The 15 T cell receptor beta chains presented below share a single source sample, sequenced in a study of OX40 agonist ivuxolimab in advanced cancers. Produced via immunoSEQ multiplex PCR; TCRdb's table is partial and in-frame only. The sample gives some 76,000 clones, about 89% of which show up once; 0.7% to 0.9% is in the top ten. Sequenced here: CD4+ or CD8+ T cells sorted from blood, sampled in a trial of the OX40 agonist ivuxolimab. These receptors all come from an adult with an advanced solid tumor such as melanoma, head and neck, liver or kidney cancer.

J is TRBJ1-2 and V is TRBV7-9, with 9 positions matching TRBD1. CDR1 is SEHNR, CDR2 FQNEAQ, per germline (reference sequence). This CDR3 spans 16 amino acids. Unmatched junction bases numbered 8, after V lost 1 base and J lost 5 bases. Here the CDR3 DNA reads TGTGCCAGCAGCTTAGACTCACAGGGGGCAAGTTATGGCTACACCTTC. Its protein product is CASSLDSQGASYGYTF.

This chain uses TRBV13 with TRBJ2-3; 7 bases are shared with TRBD2. The CDR3 totals 13 residues. The V gene end was trimmed by 3 bases and the J gene end by 3 bases; junction bases not matched to a gene: 0. Germline V gene data show CDR1 as PRHDT and CDR2 as FYEKMQ (reference sequence). The CDR3 coding sequence is TGTGCCAGCAGCTTGCGGGAGACAGATACGCAGTATTTT. It encodes CASSLRETDTQYF.

Here the CDR3 reads CASQRDQETQYF. CDR3 nucleotide sequence: TGTGCCAGCCAGAGGGACCAAGAGACCCAGTACTTC. The chain uses TRBV2 and TRBJ2-5, with D possibly being TRBD2 (5 bases). In germline, CDR1 is SNHLY, CDR2 FYNNEI. This CDR3 comprises 12 residues. V gave up 8 bases and J gave up 0 bases, with 7 bases separating them.

This chain uses TRBV7-2 with TRBJ1-5; D gene unclear. The length of the CDR3 is 13 residues. The V end was cut by 7 bases, the J end by 0 bases, with 7 bases between. Germline lookup yields CDR1 SGHTA and CDR2 FQGNSA. The CDR3 sequence: CASNPSSNQPQHF. The CDR3 bases are TGTGCCAGCAACCCGAGTAGCAATCAGCCCCAGCATTTT.

The rearrangement joins TRBV21-1 to TRBJ1-1. TRBV21-1 is deemed a pseudogene. The CDR3 consists of 16 residues. CDR3 DNA sequence: TGTGCCAGCAGCATATTACTCTACACAATTCGCACTGAAGCTTTCTTT. The encoded protein is CASSILLYTIRTEAFF.

V and J are TRBV10-3 and TRBJ2-5; D perhaps matches TRBD2 (5 bases). V shed 0 bases and J shed 4 bases, with 12 bases lying between them. Germline V CDR1 and CDR2: ENHRY, SYGVKD. This CDR3 contains 15 residues. The CDR3 protein is CAISESGEERETQYF. DNA for the CDR3: TGTGCCATCAGTGAGTCCGGGGAAGAACGAGAGACCCAGTACTTC.

This clone was counted a single time. An end of the junction does not agree with germline; a read error may underlie this. Other DNA variants within this sample encode the same CDR3. This chain joins TRBV11-2 and TRBJ2-4; D possibly corresponds to TRBD2 (5 bases). The CDR3 covers 12 residues. Per germline, CDR1 SGHAT and CDR2 FQNNGV. CDR3 sequence reads: CASSLMTGEQCF. As DNA, the CDR3 is TGTGCCAGCAGCTTAATGACTGGGGAGCAGTGCTTC.

A few counts support this clone. This chain connects TRBV4-2 to TRBJ1-5; possibly TRBD1 for D (5 bases). The CDR3 contains 14 residues. Germline V gives CDR1 LGHNA, CDR2 YNFKEQ. Trimming took off 2 bases at V and 4 bases at J, with 9 bases between the two ends. This CDR3 is CASSQLGENQPQHF. The CDR3 DNA follows: TGTGCCAGCAGCCAACTGGGGGAGAATCAGCCCCAGCATTTT.

The V gene is TRBV10-3, the J gene TRBJ2-1; 12 nucleotides match TRBD1. CDR3 size: 17 residues. V was pared by 9 bases and J by 4 bases, with 13 bases of the junction left unmatched. The germline V gene encodes CDR1 ENHRY and CDR2 SYGVKD. CDR3 protein: CAILGTGGKENYNEQFF. The CDR3 bases are TGTGCCATATTAGGGACAGGGGGCAAAGAGAATTACAATGAGCAGTTCTTC.

The V and J genes are TRBV28 and TRBJ2-7, with 8 bases that match TRBD2. Trimming took 3 bases from V and 2 from J; bases not matched to a gene: 3. Germline lookup yields CDR1 MDHEN and CDR2 SYDVKM. CDR3 length: 14 residues. The CDR3 coding sequence is TGTGCCAGCAGTTTGCCTAGCGGGCCCTACGAGCAGTACTTC. It encodes CASSLPSGPYEQYF.

The chain links TRBV30 to TRBJ1-2; 8 bases fit TRBD1. This CDR3 region has 13 residues. Per germline, CDR1 GTSNPN and CDR2 SVGIG (reference sequence). V lost 3 bases to trimming and J lost 4 bases; unmatched junction nucleotides: 4. The DNA of the CDR3 is TGTGCCTGGAGCCAGACAGGGGTCTATGGCTACACCTTC. Amino acid sequence: CAWSQTGVYGYTF.

This sequence joins TRBV9 and TRBJ1-4; 7 bases line up with TRBD1. J gave up 4 bases and V 5 bases, and 8 bases lay outside the gene matches. The CDR3 runs 15 residues. CDR1 is SGDLS and CDR2 is YYNGEE in the germline V gene. This chain's CDR3 is CASSAGQADNEKLFF. CDR3 in DNA: TGTGCCAGCAGTGCCGGACAGGCTGATAATGAAAAACTGTTTTTT. Together with reference TRBV9 and TRBJ1-4, the CDR3 gives the full variable domain: DSGVTQTPKHLITATGQRVTLRCSPRSGDLSVYWYQQSLDQGLQFLIQYYNGEERAKGNILERFSAQQFPDLHSELNLSSLELGDSALYFCASSAGQADNEKLFFGSGTQLSVL.

The chain uses TRBV6-1 and TRBJ1-4; D not resolved. Germline V CDR1 and CDR2: MNHNS, SASEGT. V was shortened by 8 bases and J by 6 bases, with 16 bases between the two germline ends. This CDR3 spans 14 amino acids. The CDR3 here is CASWARDWDEKLFF. CDR3 nucleotides: TGTGCCAGCTGGGCTAGGGATTGGGATGAAAAACTGTTTTTT.

The rearrangement uses TRBV2 and TRBJ2-7, with D perhaps TRBD1 (5 bases). The CDR3 sequence is 15 residues long. Germline lookup yields CDR1 SNHLY and CDR2 FYNNEI. V lost 2 bases and J lost 4, with 15 bases in between. CDR3 DNA sequence: TGTGCCAGCAGTGAACAGTTTCTCTCAGGGTACGAGCAGTACTTC. It translates to CASSEQFLSGYEQYF.

The chain recombines TRBV7-2 with TRBJ1-1, with a tentative D call TRBD1 (5 bases). This CDR3 is built from 12 residues. CDR1 and CDR2 (germline): SGHTA, FQGNSA. Deletions cut 4 bases from V and 5 bases from J, with 8 bases between. The CDR3 nucleotides read TGTGCCAGCAGCTCCCAGGGTACTGAAGCTTTCTTT. Protein sequence: CASSSQGTEAFF.